Included here is one T cell receptor beta chain sequence, with context. As yet, its antigen is unknown. This record belongs to a study of naive and memory T cell subsets. General study findings and limits: The power law exponent of TCR abundance differed between naive and memory cells. Clonotypes are single alpha or beta chains, not paired receptors. Naive repertoires, especially CD8, held a few larger clonotypes, possibly memory cells re-expressing CD45RA.

The CDR3 covers 17 residues. V was pared by 3 bases and J by 5 bases, with 12 bases of the junction left unmatched. CDR1 is SNHLY and CDR2 is FYNNEI in the germline V gene. An equimolar mix of two oligonucleotides served as the beta constant-region primer for TRBC1 and TRBC2. Ligated cDNA was amplified by four rounds of PCR with nested alpha and beta constant-region primers and SP2. TCRdb independently ran MiXCR on the UMI-ligation and nested PCR reads; one entry per CDR3 protein. The sample includes tens of thousands of distinct CDR3 sequences, about 8.2% of them seen just once. The V gene is TRBV2, the J gene TRBJ1-5; 8 nucleotides match TRBD1. Material: naive CD8+ T cells from blood. The receptor comes from a human donor in good health. Written as DNA, the CDR3 is TGTGCCAGCAGTGACAGGGGAGACAGGGGCGCCTATCAGCCCCAGCATTTT. It is translated as CASSDRGDRGAYQPQHF.